One sample yielded the 30 T cell receptor beta chains listed below, sequenced in a study of beta chain features in type 1 diabetes. Isolated RNA was reverse transcribed in full, so expressed TCRB transcripts were sequenced. Assay used: immunoSEQ multiplex PCR; TCRdb lists only in-frame clones, some missing. Of approximately 730,000 clones listed, about an eighth are singletons. What these receptors recognize is not known. Study-wide results and caveats: Moderate yet significant TCRB CDR3 shortening was seen in Type 1 diabetes patients in all four CD4+ subsets.

Sequencing used naive CD4+ T cells from blood. The source of these receptors is a man between 18 and 35 years old with type 1 diabetes.

V is TRBV13 and J is TRBJ1-6; D remains unclear. Germline V lookup: CDR1 PRHDT, CDR2 FYEKMQ (reference sequence). This CDR3 contains 12 residues. The V end lost 4 bases, the J end lost 5 bases, and 3 bases lay between the germline ends. CDR3 in DNA: TGTGCCAGCAGCTCAGATAATTCACCCCTCCACTTT. Its translation is CASSSDNSPLHF.

The chain links TRBV5-5 to TRBJ2-6, with D maybe TRBD1 (6 bases). The V gene lost 4 bases and the J gene lost 0 bases, with 11 bases spanning the gap. The CDR3 spans 16 residues. Germline lookup yields CDR1 SGHKS and CDR2 YYEKEE (reference sequence). The CDR3: CASSGGQTSGANVLTF. CDR3 nucleotides: TGTGCCAGCAGCGGAGGACAGACCTCTGGGGCCAACGTCCTGACTTTC.

The CDR3 nucleotides are TGTGCCAGCAGTTACTCGGGAATCGGCTACACCTTC. Protein: CASSYSGIGYTF. V and J are TRBV6-5 and TRBJ1-2; unclear D gene. Per germline, CDR1 MNHEY and CDR2 SVGAGI. Between the trimmed V and J ends, which lost 0 bases and 8 bases, there was a span of 7 bases. The CDR3 contains 12 residues.

This clone appeared a few times. In DNA, the CDR3 is TGTGCCAGCTCACGCTCGAGCGGGGGAACCTACAATGAGCAGTTCTTC. Amino acid sequence: CASSRSSGGTYNEQFF. The V call is TRBV18, the J call TRBJ2-1; the match to TRBD2 covers 8 bases. V was clipped by 4 bases and J by 2 bases; unmatched bases: 7. CDR3 size: 16 residues. The germline gives CDR1 KGHSH, CDR2 LQKENI.

The J gene is TRBJ2-4, the V gene TRBV4-1; 14 bases line up with TRBD2. J was trimmed by 2 bases and V by 3 bases; bases with no gene match: 6. The germline V gene encodes CDR1 MGHRA and CDR2 YSYEKL. CDR3 length: 18 residues. The CDR3 loop reads CASSHGLAGGRTKNIQYF. The CDR3, as DNA: TGCGCCAGCAGCCACGGACTAGCGGGGGGAAGGACCAAAAACATTCAGTACTTC.

V and J are TRBV30 and TRBJ1-5; 9 nucleotides match TRBD1. This CDR3 has 14 amino acids. Germline loops: CDR1 GTSNPN, CDR2 SVGIG (reference sequence). The trim removed 1 base at V and 5 bases at J, leaving 3 bases unmatched. Here the CDR3 DNA reads TGTGCCTGGAGTGCGGGACAGGGATATCAGCCCCAGCATTTT. Translating gives CAWSAGQGYQPQHF.

The rearrangement links TRBV29-1 to TRBJ1-3, with D possibly matching TRBD1 (5 bases). Germline values: CDR1 SQVTM, CDR2 ANQGSEA. The CDR3 runs to 13 residues. V shed 6 bases and J shed 2 bases, with 11 bases lying between them. CDR3 sequence reads: CSVQGKAGNTIYF. CDR3 DNA sequence: TGCAGCGTCCAGGGTAAGGCTGGAAACACCATATATTTT.

This clone was found a few times. The CDR3 loop reads CAWSMRGLGLLGNQPQHF. CDR3 coding DNA: TGTGCCTGGAGTATGCGGGGATTAGGACTGCTAGGCAATCAGCCCCAGCATTTT. This chain connects TRBV30 to TRBJ1-5; D gene unclear. Germline loops: CDR1 GTSNPN, CDR2 SVGIG (reference sequence). This CDR3 is built from 18 residues. V lost 2 bases and J lost 2, with 22 bases in between.

This clone was counted a few times. The chain joins TRBV28 to TRBJ2-2, with D hard to call. CDR1 is MDHEN, CDR2 SYDVKM, per germline. The V gene lost 1 base and the J gene lost 4 bases, with 7 bases spanning the gap. This CDR3 contains 14 residues. The CDR3 DNA sequence: TGTGCCAGCAGTTTATCCGGGTTCACCGGGGAGCTGTTTTTT. It encodes CASSLSGFTGELFF.

This clone was seen a few times. The chain recombines TRBV27 with TRBJ2-1, with D unclear. The CDR3 spans 15 residues. V dropped 5 bases and J dropped 5 bases, with 16 bases sitting between them. Germline CDR1 MNHEY, CDR2 SMNVEV (reference sequence). The CDR3 coding sequence is TGTGCCAGCAGTCCTCATTCTTTCCCTGACAATGAGCAGTTCTTC. Translated, it gives CASSPHSFPDNEQFF.

The chain combines TRBV13 with TRBJ1-6, with D possibly being TRBD1 (6 bases). V gave up 2 bases and J gave up 7 bases, with 15 bases separating them. From germline, CDR1 is PRHDT and CDR2 FYEKMQ (reference sequence). This CDR3 spans 16 amino acids. The CDR3 is CASSLLGAGPNSPLHF. For the CDR3, the DNA is TGTGCCAGCAGCTTATTGGGGGCAGGGCCCAATTCACCCCTCCACTTT.

This chain links TRBV5-4 with TRBJ2-1; TRBD2 aligns across 10 bases. Germline V CDR1 and CDR2: SGHNT, YYREEE (reference sequence). This CDR3 spans 16 amino acids. Trimming cost V 2 bases and J 4 bases; bases outside gene matches: 6. The CDR3 region is CASSLGLAGDYNEQFF. As DNA, the CDR3 is TGTGCCAGCAGCTTAGGCCTAGCGGGGGATTACAATGAGCAGTTCTTC.

This rearrangement joins TRBV7-3 to TRBJ2-2; D ambiguous. V was shortened by 6 bases and J by 6 bases, with 8 bases between the two germline ends. Germline V lookup: CDR1 SGHTA, CDR2 FQGTGA. This CDR3 is built from 12 residues. CDR3: CASRLVPGELFF. CDR3 in DNA: TGTGCCAGCAGACTTGTGCCCGGGGAGCTGTTTTTT.

This clone has only a few counts. This chain connects TRBV6-5 to TRBJ1-1; D might be TRBD1 (6 bases). The CDR3 is 13 amino acids. Germline CDR1 and CDR2: MNHEY and SVGAGI. V shed 6 bases and J shed 5 bases, with 13 bases lying between them. CDR3 sequence: CASSRGTQTEAFF. DNA for the CDR3: TGTGCCAGCAGCCGCGGGACACAAACTGAAGCTTTCTTT.

This clone has only a few counts. The chain combines TRBV7-8 with TRBJ2-2; 7 nucleotides match TRBD2. The CDR3 is 16 residues long. CDR1 is SGHVS and CDR2 is FQNEAQ in the germline V gene. The J segment lost 5 bases and the V segment lost 4 bases, leaving 10 bases of the junction unmatched. The DNA for the CDR3 is TGTGCCAGCAGCTCCAGACCGGGGGGAAATACCGGGGAGCTGTTTTTT. Translating it yields CASSSRPGGNTGELFF.

DNA of the CDR3: TGTGCCAGCACCGTCCCGGGGACAGATACGCAGTATTTT. Amino acids: CASTVPGTDTQYF. This sequence joins TRBV6-5 and TRBJ2-3, with D possibly being TRBD2 (5 bases). This CDR3 spans 13 amino acids. V lost 7 bases to trimming and J lost 3 bases, with 11 bases between them. Germline V gene lookup returns CDR1 MNHEY and CDR2 SVGAGI.

The table lists this clone with a few counts. The chain employs TRBV2 and TRBJ2-1, with no clear D. The V gene lost 4 bases and the J gene lost 6 bases, with 13 bases spanning the gap. CDR1 is SNHLY and CDR2 is FYNNEI in the germline V gene. CDR3 length equals 14 residues. The CDR3 nucleotides are TGTGCCAGCAGTGCTGGAACCCTAGGCAATGAGCAGTTCTTC. It translates to CASSAGTLGNEQFF.

The J gene is TRBJ2-3, the V gene TRBV19; 11 bases align to TRBD2. This CDR3 contains 17 residues. Looked up from germline, CDR1 is LNHDA and CDR2 is SQIVND (reference sequence). V gave up 3 bases and J gave up 2 bases; unmatched junction bases: 7. This chain's CDR3 is CASSIVALAGATDTQYF. The CDR3 DNA reads TGTGCCAGTAGTATTGTGGCACTAGCGGGAGCCACAGATACGCAGTATTTT.

The chain uses TRBV5-4 and TRBJ2-3; TRBD2 aligns across 8 bases. Germline V CDR1 and CDR2: SGHNT, YYREEE (reference sequence). V was clipped by 3 bases and J by 0 bases; unmatched bases: 6. The CDR3 sequence is 16 residues long. The CDR3 spells CASSSTGGLSTDTQYF. The CDR3 bases are TGTGCCAGCAGCTCTACGGGGGGGCTCAGCACAGATACGCAGTATTTT.

This sequence joins TRBV6-5 and TRBJ1-1, with 7 nucleotides matching TRBD1. There are 13 residues in the CDR3. CDR1 is MNHEY and CDR2 is SVGAGI in the germline V gene. With V trimmed by 8 bases and J by 2 bases, 5 bases remained unmatched. The CDR3 nucleotides read TGTGCCAGCGGAGGGGGCTTTAACACTGAAGCTTTCTTT. Translating it yields CASGGGFNTEAFF.

This clone came up a few times. The chain uses TRBV2 and TRBJ2-7, with D hard to call. This CDR3 comprises 12 residues. Germline CDR1 reads SNHLY; CDR2 reads FYNNEI. V was cut by 8 bases and J by 1 base, with 9 bases left in between. The CDR3 nucleotides are TGTGCCAGCTCCGTAAGTTCCTACGAGCAGTACTTC. Translated, it gives CASSVSSYEQYF.

The V and J genes are TRBV7-2 and TRBJ2-1, with 10 bases lining up with TRBD2. Trimming cost V 6 bases and J 4 bases; bases outside gene matches: 6. The germline V gene has CDR1 SGHTA and CDR2 FQGNSA. This CDR3 has 15 amino acids. CDR3 amino acids: CASRQPGLAYNEQFF. DNA of the CDR3: TGTGCCAGCAGGCAGCCGGGACTAGCGTACAATGAGCAGTTCTTC.

This clone was recorded a few times. This chain links TRBV5-4 with TRBJ2-3, with unresolved D. Germline CDR1 and CDR2: SGHNT and YYREEE (reference sequence). The ends were cut back, 4 bases at V and 2 bases at J, with 11 bases in the middle. The CDR3 runs 14 residues. The CDR3 DNA follows: TGTGCCAGCAGCCCCGGGCAGCTCACAGATACGCAGTATTTT. This encodes CASSPGQLTDTQYF.

This clone was detected a few times. The chain carries TRBV2 and TRBJ1-4; 9 bases are shared with TRBD1. The CDR3 covers 15 residues. The junction had 7 bases not matched to a gene; V was cut back by 6 bases and J by 5 bases. Germline lookup yields CDR1 SNHLY and CDR2 FYNNEI. The CDR3 nucleotides are TGTGCCAGCAGCCTAGGACAGGGGAGGAATGAAAAACTGTTTTTT. It yields the protein CASSLGQGRNEKLFF. The full variable domain, completed using reference TRBV2 and TRBJ1-4, is EPEVTQTPSHQVTQMGQEVILRCVPISNHLYFYWYRQILGQKVEFLVSFYNNEISEKSEIFDDQFSVERPDGSNFTLKIRSTKLEDSAMYFCASSLGQGRNEKLFFGSGTQLSVL.

Only a few counts were recorded for this clone. This sequence joins TRBV2 and TRBJ2-5; a possible D gene is TRBD2 (5 bases). CDR3 size: 12 residues. Germline V lookup: CDR1 SNHLY, CDR2 FYNNEI. Trimming shortened V by 6 bases and J by 6 bases, and 11 bases separated the two germline ends. Here the CDR3 DNA reads TGTGCCAGCAGGAGCGACGGGAAGACCCAGTACTTC. Its translation: CASRSDGKTQYF.

This clone was observed a handful of times. The chain combines TRBV10-3 with TRBJ2-1; TRBD2 matches 7 bases. V was clipped by 3 bases and J by 5 bases; unmatched bases: 7. This CDR3 region has 15 residues. Germline V gene lookup returns CDR1 ENHRY and CDR2 SYGVKD. CDR3 residues: CAISESRGRNNEQFF. CDR3 DNA: TGTGCCATCAGTGAATCGCGGGGGAGAAACAATGAGCAGTTCTTC.

This clone was recorded a few times. V and J are TRBV30 and TRBJ2-1; 12 bases fit TRBD1. This CDR3 has 13 amino acids. Germline loops: CDR1 GTSNPN, CDR2 SVGIG (reference sequence). Written as DNA, the CDR3 is TGTGCTTTACCGGGACAGGGGGCGTCGGGGCAGTTCTTC. Translating gives CALPGQGASGQFF. Full variable domain (missing parts from reference TRBV30 and TRBJ2-1): SQTIHQWPATLVQPVGSPLSLECTVEGTSNPNLYWYRQAAGRGLQLLFYSVGIGQISSEVPQNLSASRPQDRQFILSSKKLLLSDSGFYLCALPGQGASGQFFGPGTRLTVL.

The chain carries TRBV30 and TRBJ2-7; 7 bases align to TRBD2. CDR1 and CDR2 (germline): GTSNPN, SVGIG (reference sequence). With V trimmed by 4 bases and J by 2 bases, 14 bases remained unmatched. This CDR3 contains 16 residues. The CDR3 nucleotides are TGTGCCTGGACTCCCGGCCTGGGGCGGGGGACCTACGAGCAGTACTTC. Translating gives CAWTPGLGRGTYEQYF. Variable domain in full (rest from reference TRBV30 and TRBJ2-7): SQTIHQWPATLVQPVGSPLSLECTVEGTSNPNLYWYRQAAGRGLQLLFYSVGIGQISSEVPQNLSASRPQDRQFILSSKKLLLSDSGFYLCAWTPGLGRGTYEQYFGPGTRLTVT.

V usage is TRBV4-2 and J usage is TRBJ1-5; the D is unclear. The CDR3 spans 15 residues. Germline V gene sequence: CDR1 LGHNA, CDR2 YNFKEQ. Trimming cost V 1 base and J 3 bases, with 10 bases left between them. The CDR3, as DNA: TGTGCCAGCAGCCAAGGTGGTCAGAACAATCAGCCCCAGCATTTT. Amino acid sequence: CASSQGGQNNQPQHF.

The chain links TRBV29-1 to TRBJ1-1; unclear D gene. Per the germline V gene, CDR1 is SQVTM and CDR2 is ANQGSEA. The CDR3 extends over 13 amino acids. The V end was cut by 1 base, the J end by 0 bases, with 6 bases between. The CDR3 reads CSVEGQVNTEAFF. CDR3 in DNA: TGCAGCGTTGAAGGCCAGGTGAACACTGAAGCTTTCTTT. Variable domain in full (rest from reference TRBV29-1 and TRBJ1-1): SAVISQKPSRDICQRGTSLTIQCQVDSQVTMMFWYRQQPGQSLTLIATANQGSEATYESGFVIDKFPISRPNLTFSTLTVSNMSPEDSSIYLCSVEGQVNTEAFFGQGTRLTVV.